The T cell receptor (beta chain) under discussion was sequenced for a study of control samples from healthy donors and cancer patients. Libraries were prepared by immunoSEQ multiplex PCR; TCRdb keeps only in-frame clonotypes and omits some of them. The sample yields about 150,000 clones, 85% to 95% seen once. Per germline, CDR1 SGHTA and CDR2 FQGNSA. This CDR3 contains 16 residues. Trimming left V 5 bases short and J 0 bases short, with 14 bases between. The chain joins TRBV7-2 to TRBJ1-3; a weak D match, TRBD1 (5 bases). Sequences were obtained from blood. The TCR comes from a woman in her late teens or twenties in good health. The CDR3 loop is CASSELGRYSGNTIYF. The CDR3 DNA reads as TGTGCCAGCAGCGAACTGGGACGGTACTCTGGAAACACCATATATTTT.